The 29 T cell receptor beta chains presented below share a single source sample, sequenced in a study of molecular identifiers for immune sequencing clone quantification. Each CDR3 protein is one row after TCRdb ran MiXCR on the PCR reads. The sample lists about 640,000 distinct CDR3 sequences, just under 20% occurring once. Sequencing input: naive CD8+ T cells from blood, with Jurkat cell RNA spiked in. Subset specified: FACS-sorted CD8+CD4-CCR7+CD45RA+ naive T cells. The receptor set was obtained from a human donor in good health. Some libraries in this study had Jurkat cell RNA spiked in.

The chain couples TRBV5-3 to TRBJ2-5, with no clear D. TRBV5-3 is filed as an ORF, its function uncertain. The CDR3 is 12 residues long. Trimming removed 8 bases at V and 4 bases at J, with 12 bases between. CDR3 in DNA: TGTGCCAGCGGCTTGGTCGGAGAGACCCAGTACTTC. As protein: CASGLVGETQYF.

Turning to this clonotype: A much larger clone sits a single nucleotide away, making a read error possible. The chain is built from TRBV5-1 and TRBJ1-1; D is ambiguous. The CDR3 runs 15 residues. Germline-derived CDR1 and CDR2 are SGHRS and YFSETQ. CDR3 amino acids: CASNLSSAMNTEAFF. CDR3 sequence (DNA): TGCGCCAGCAACTTGTCGTCAGCTATGAACACTGAAGCTTTCTTT.

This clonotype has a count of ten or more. The CDR3 region is CAWSVQMGQGNQPQHF. The CDR3 region has the DNA TGTGCCTGGAGTGTACAGATGGGACAGGGCAATCAGCCCCAGCATTTT. This chain joins TRBV30 and TRBJ1-5, with 8 nucleotides matching TRBD1. In germline, CDR1 is GTSNPN, CDR2 SVGIG (reference sequence). This CDR3 is 16 amino acids long. The trim removed 0 bases at V and 2 bases at J, leaving 6 bases unmatched.

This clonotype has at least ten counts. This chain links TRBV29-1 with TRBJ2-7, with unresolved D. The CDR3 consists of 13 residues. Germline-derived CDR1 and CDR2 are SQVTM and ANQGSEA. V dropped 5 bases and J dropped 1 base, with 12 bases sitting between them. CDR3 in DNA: TGCAGCGTTAACTGGGATACATCCTACGAGCAGTACTTC. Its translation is CSVNWDTSYEQYF.

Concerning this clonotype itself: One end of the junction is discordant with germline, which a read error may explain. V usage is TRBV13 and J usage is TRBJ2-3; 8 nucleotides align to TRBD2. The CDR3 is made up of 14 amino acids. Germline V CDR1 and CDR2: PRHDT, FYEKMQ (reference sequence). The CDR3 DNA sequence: TGTGCCAGCAGCTCTGGACTAGCTAGAGATACGCGGTATTTT. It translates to CASSSGLARDTRYF.

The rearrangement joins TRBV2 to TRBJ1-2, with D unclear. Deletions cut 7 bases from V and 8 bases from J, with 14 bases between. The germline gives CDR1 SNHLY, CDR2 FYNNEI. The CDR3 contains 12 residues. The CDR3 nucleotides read TGTGCCAGCAATCAGGACCGACGGGGCTACACCTTC. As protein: CASNQDRRGYTF.

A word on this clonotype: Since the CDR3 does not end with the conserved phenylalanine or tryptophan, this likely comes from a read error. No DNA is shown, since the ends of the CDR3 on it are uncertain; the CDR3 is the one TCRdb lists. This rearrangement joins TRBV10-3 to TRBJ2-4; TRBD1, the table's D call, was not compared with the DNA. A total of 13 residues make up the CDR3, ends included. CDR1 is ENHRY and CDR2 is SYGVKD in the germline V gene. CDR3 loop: CAIRTNPGQGMYS.

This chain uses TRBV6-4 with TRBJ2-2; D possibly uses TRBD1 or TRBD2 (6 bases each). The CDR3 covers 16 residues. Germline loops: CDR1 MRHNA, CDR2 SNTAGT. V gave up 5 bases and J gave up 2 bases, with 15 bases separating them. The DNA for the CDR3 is TGTGCCAGCAGTTATGAAGGGGGGTATAACACCGGGGAGCTGTTTTTT. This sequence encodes CASSYEGGYNTGELFF.

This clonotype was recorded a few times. CDR3 region: CASNPRKGRDRYEQYF. The CDR3 nucleotides read TGTGCCAGCAACCCTAGAAAGGGCCGCGATCGATACGAGCAGTACTTC. V and J are TRBV27 and TRBJ2-7; no definite D call. The CDR3 is 16 residues long. The V gene's germline CDR1 is MNHEY and CDR2 SMNVEV (reference sequence). V was clipped by 7 bases and J by 4 bases, with 23 bases between them.

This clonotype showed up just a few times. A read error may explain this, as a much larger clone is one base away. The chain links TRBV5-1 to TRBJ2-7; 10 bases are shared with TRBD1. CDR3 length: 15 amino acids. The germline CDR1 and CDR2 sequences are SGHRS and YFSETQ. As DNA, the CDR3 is TGCGTCAGCAGCTTGGCTGGGGACAGGGGCCACGAGCAGTACTTC. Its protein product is CVSSLAGDRGHEQYF. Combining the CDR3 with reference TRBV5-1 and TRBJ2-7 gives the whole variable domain KAGVTQTPRYLIKTRGQQVTLSCSPISGHRSVSWYQQTPGQGLQFLFEYFSETQRNKGNFPGRFSGRQFSNSRSEMNVSTLELGDSALYLCVSSLAGDRGHEQYFGPGTRLTVT.

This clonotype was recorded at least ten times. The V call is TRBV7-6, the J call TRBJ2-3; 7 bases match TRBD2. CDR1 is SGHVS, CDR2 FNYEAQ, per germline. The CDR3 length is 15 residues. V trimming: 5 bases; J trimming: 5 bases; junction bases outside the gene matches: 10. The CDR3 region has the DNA TGTGCCAGCAGCCGAGGGGCGGGAGTTCTAGATACGCAGTATTTT. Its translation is CASSRGAGVLDTQYF.

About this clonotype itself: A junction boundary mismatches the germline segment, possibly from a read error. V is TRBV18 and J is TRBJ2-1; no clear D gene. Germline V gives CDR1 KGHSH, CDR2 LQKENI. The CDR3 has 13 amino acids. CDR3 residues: CASPPPEVDEQFF. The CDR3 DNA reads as TGTGCCAGCCCACCACCCGAAGTGGATGAGCAGTTCTTC.

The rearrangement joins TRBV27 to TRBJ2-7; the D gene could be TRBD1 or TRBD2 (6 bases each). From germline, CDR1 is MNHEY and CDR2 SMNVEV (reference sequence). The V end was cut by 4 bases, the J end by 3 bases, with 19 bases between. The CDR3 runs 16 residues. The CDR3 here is CASSSTPGAVFYEQYF. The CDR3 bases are TGTGCCAGCAGTTCTACCCCGGGGGCCGTTTTCTACGAGCAGTACTTC.

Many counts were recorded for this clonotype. The DNA of the CDR3 is TGCGCCAGCAGCCCCGGACCTGCCCCAGCCAAAAACATTCAGTACTTC. This translates into CASSPGPAPAKNIQYF. This chain connects TRBV4-3 to TRBJ2-4; no clear D gene. Germline V lookup: CDR1 LGHNA, CDR2 YSLEER. The CDR3 runs to 16 residues. V lost 4 bases and J lost 0, with 13 bases in between.

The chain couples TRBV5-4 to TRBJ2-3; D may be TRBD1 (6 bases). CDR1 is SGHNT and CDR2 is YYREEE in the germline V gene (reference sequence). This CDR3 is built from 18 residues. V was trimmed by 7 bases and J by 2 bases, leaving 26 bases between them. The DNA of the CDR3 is TGTGCCAGCCATCGAGGACAGCCACTACCCTTCCCCACAGATACGCAGTATTTT. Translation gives CASHRGQPLPFPTDTQYF.

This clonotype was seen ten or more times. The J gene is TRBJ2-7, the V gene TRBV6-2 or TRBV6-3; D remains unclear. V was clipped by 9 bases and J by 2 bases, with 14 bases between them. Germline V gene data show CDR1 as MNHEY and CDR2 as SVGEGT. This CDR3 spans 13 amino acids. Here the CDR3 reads CASGPVLTYEQYF. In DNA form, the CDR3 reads TGTGCCAGTGGCCCTGTTTTAACCTACGAGCAGTACTTC.

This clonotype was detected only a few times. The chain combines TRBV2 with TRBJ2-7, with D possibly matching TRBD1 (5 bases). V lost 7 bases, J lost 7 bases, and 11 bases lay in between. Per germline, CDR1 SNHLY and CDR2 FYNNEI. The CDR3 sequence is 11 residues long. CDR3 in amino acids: CASMAGNEQYF. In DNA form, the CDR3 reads TGTGCCAGCATGGCAGGGAATGAGCAGTACTTC.

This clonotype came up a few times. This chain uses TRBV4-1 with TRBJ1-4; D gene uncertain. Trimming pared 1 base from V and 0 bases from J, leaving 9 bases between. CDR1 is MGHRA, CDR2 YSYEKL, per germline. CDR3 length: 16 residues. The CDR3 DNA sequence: TGCGCCAGCAGCCAAGGGGCAGGCCCAACTAATGAAAAACTGTTTTTT. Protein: CASSQGAGPTNEKLFF.

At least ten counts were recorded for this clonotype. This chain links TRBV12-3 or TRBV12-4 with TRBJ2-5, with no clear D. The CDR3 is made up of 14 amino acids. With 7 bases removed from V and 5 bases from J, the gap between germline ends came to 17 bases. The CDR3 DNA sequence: TGTGCCAGCAACGTCGGCTCTAGTTCCGAGACCCAGTACTTC. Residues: CASNVGSSSETQYF.

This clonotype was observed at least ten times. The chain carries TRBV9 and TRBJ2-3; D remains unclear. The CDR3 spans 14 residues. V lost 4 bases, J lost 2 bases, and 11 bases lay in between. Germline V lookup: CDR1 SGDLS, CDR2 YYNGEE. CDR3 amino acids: CASSYSDPTDTQYF. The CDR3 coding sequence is TGTGCCAGCAGCTATTCGGACCCCACAGATACGCAGTATTTT.

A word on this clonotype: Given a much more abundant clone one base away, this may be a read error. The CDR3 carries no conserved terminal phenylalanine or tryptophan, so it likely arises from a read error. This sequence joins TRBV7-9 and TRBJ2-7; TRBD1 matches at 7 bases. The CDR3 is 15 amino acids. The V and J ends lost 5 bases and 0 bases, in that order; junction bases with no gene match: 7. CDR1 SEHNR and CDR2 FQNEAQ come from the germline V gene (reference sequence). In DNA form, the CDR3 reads TGTGCCAGCAGCCCAACAGGGGCGGGCTCCTACGAGCAGTACCTC. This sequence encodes CASSPTGAGSYEQYL.

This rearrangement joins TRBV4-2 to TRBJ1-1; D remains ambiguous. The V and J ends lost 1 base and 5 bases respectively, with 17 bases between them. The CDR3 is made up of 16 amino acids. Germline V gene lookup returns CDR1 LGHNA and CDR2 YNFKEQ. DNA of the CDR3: TGTGCCAGCAGCCAAGTCTTGGAGGACTCTCGGACTGAAGCTTTCTTT. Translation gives CASSQVLEDSRTEAFF.

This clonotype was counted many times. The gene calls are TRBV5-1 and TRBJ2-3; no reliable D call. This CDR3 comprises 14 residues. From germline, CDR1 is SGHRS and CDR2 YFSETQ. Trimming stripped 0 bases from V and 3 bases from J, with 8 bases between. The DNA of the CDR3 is TGCGCCAGCAGCTTGGGTTGGTCAACAGATACGCAGTATTTT. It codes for CASSLGWSTDTQYF.

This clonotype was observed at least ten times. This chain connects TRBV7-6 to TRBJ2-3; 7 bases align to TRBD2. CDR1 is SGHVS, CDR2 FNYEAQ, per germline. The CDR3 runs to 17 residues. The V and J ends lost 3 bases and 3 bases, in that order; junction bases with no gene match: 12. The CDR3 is CASSFNRPGLRTDTQYF. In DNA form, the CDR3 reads TGTGCCAGCAGCTTTAACCGACCGGGACTAAGAACAGATACGCAGTATTTT.

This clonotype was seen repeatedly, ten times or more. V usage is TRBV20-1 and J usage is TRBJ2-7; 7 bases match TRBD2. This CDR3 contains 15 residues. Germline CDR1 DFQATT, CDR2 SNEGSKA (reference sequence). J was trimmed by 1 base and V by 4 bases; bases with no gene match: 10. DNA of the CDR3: TGCAGTGCTAAAGGACTAGACCATACGTCCTACGAGCAGTACTTC. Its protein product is CSAKGLDHTSYEQYF.

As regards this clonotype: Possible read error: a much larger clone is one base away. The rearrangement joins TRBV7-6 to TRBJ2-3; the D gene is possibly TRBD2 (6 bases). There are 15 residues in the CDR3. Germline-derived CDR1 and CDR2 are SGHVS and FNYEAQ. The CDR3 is CVSSLDWRGSDTQYF. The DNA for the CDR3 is TGTGTCAGCAGCTTAGACTGGCGGGGTTCTGATACGCAGTATTTT.

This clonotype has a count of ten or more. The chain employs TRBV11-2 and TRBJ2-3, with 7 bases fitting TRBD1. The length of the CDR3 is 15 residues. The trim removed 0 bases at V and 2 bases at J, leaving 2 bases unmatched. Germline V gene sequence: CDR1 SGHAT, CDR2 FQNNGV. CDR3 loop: CASSLEGQNTDTQYF. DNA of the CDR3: TGTGCCAGCAGCTTAGAGGGACAGAACACAGATACGCAGTATTTT.

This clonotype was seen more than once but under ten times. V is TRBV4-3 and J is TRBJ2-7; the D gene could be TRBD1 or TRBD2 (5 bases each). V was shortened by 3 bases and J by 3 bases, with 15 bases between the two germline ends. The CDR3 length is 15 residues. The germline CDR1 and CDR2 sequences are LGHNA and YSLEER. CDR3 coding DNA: TGCGCCAGCAGCCAGCATTACGGGACCCTCTACGAGCAGTACTTC. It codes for CASSQHYGTLYEQYF.

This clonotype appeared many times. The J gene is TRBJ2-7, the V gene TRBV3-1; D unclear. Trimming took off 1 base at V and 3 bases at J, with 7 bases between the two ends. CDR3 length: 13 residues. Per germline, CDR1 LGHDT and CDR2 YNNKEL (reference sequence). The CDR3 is CASSQGADYEQYF. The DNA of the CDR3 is TGTGCCAGCAGCCAAGGGGCCGACTACGAGCAGTACTTC.